This TCR beta chain was recorded in a study of CXCR3-negative and CXCR3-positive naive CD8 T cells. General study results and limits: Diversity ran similarly high across both naive subsets but far lower in memory CD8+ cells. Memory cells showed distinct TRBV-TRBJ patterns, while the two naive subsets matched. More hydrophobic TRB CDR3s were found in CXCR3-positive naive cells than in CXCR3-negative naive cells.

This clonotype is classed as medium-sized by frequency. Its specificity is unknown. UMI-labeled 5' RACE yielded the TRB cDNA libraries. TCRdb re-analyzed the 5' RACE reads; it lists each CDR3 protein once, without DNA. This sample's table reports roughly 8,100 distinct CDR3 sequences. Source material: naive CXCR3+ CD8+ T cells from blood. As for subset: CD45RO-CCR7+CD27+CD95- naive CD8+ T cells expressing CXCR3 (TNR3+). The source is a human donor in good health. Some clones in this sample may be carry-over from other donors' samples.

The CDR3 sequence: CSARNKDGGTIYEQYF. The J gene is TRBJ2-7, the V gene TRBV20-1; TCRdb designates TRBD2, a call that cannot be tested without DNA. Germline V lookup: CDR1 DFQATT, CDR2 SNEGSKA (reference sequence). CDR3 size: 16 residues.